Listed here is a single T cell receptor (beta chain). Its cognate antigen is unknown. Sequenced by immunoSEQ multiplex PCR; TCRdb stores in-frame clones only, minus some. The table lists about 160,000 clones, over 65% of them singletons, with approximately 2% in the top ten. Germline trimming cut 4 bases from V and 0 bases from J; bases unmatched to any gene: 4. There are 18 residues in the CDR3. Looked up from germline, CDR1 is MGHDK and CDR2 is SYGVNS. This entry is derived from a study of cytotoxic CD8 clonotypes in ibrutinib-treated CLL. Across the whole study: Recorded responses included about 25 partial and 2 complete; following median approximately 68 months, roughly 15 stayed remitted and some 12 progressed. General observations from the study: Shared public clonotypes were rare, and on treatment they either got smaller or stayed the same. At baseline, clonality was higher than in age-matched healthy donors and correlated with CD8+ counts.

V gene TRBV25-1 combines with J gene TRBJ2-6; 12 nucleotides line up with TRBD2. This specimen was PBMCs, taken after 12 months of ibrutinib treatment. This clonotype originated in a human donor with chronic lymphocytic leukemia. The CDR3 loop reads CASSVRLAGVSGANVLTF. In nucleotides, the CDR3 is TGTGCCAGCAGTGTTCGACTAGCGGGGGTCTCTGGGGCCAACGTCCTGACTTTC.